A single sample gave rise to the 21 T cell receptor beta chains below, sequenced in a study of cytomegalovirus exposure and HLA in healthy donors. The assay was immunoSEQ multiplex PCR, and TCRdb's table has in-frame clones only and misses some. The data contain more than 120,000 clones, approximately 90% of them seen just once; the ten biggest clones take up 3.5% to 5.5%. The sample taken for sequencing was PBMCs. The receptors here all came from a man between 18 and 35 years old in good health and CMV-seropositive.

The chain employs TRBV6-1 and TRBJ2-7, with 9 bases that match TRBD2. V was pared by 4 bases and J by 2 bases, with 0 bases of the junction left unmatched. CDR1 is MNHNS and CDR2 is SASEGT in the germline V gene. The length of the CDR3 is 13 residues. CDR3: CASSGLAAYEQYF. DNA for the CDR3: TGTGCCAGCAGTGGACTAGCGGCCTACGAGCAGTACTTC.

This clone is a singleton in its sample. The chain links TRBV19 to TRBJ2-7; TRBD1 matches 9 bases. Germline V CDR1 and CDR2: LNHDA, SQIVND (reference sequence). J was trimmed by 5 bases and V by 5 bases; bases with no gene match: 7. The CDR3 contains 14 residues. The CDR3 nucleotides are TGTGCCAGTAGTTGGGGACAGGGAGCCAACGAGCAGTACTTC. Encoded protein: CASSWGQGANEQYF.

This clone was detected only once. The chain recombines TRBV4-1 with TRBJ2-3; D is perhaps TRBD2 (7 bases). CDR1 is MGHRA, CDR2 YSYEKL, per germline. Between the trimmed V and J ends, which lost 0 bases and 1 base, there was a span of 14 bases. This CDR3 is 17 amino acids long. CDR3 amino acids: CASSQEGGAIGTDTQYF. DNA for the CDR3: TGCGCCAGCAGCCAAGAAGGGGGGGCGATAGGCACAGATACGCAGTATTTT.

The V call is TRBV5-6, the J call TRBJ1-1, with unresolved D. This CDR3 region has 14 residues. V gave up 0 bases and J gave up 7 bases, with 13 bases separating them. Germline V lookup: CDR1 SGHDT, CDR2 YYEEEE. Here the CDR3 DNA reads TGTGCCAGCAGCTTGGGTGGCTCCAAAAATGAAGCTTTCTTT. It codes for CASSLGGSKNEAFF.

V gene TRBV4-1 combines with J gene TRBJ2-2, with TRBD2 matching over 9 bases. Per germline, CDR1 MGHRA and CDR2 YSYEKL. The CDR3 runs 16 residues. Losses at the gene ends were 1 base for V and 4 bases for J; bases not matched to a gene: 4. CDR3 in amino acids: CASSQGRGGGTGELFF. The CDR3 DNA sequence: TGCGCCAGCAGCCAAGGGCGGGGGGGTGGCACCGGGGAGCTGTTTTTT.

The rearrangement links TRBV30 to TRBJ1-1; 10 bases line up with TRBD1. Germline V gene sequence: CDR1 GTSNPN, CDR2 SVGIG (reference sequence). The CDR3 runs 12 residues. V was clipped by 5 bases and J by 3 bases; unmatched bases: 0. For the CDR3, the DNA is TGTGCCTGGGACAGGGGGCACACTGAAGCTTTCTTT. This gives the protein CAWDRGHTEAFF.

The V gene is TRBV28, the J gene TRBJ1-6; weak D call: TRBD1 (6 bases). Trimming pared 11 bases from V and 6 bases from J, leaving 11 bases between. CDR1 and CDR2 from the germline V gene are MDHEN and SYDVKM. The CDR3 length is 12 residues. The DNA for the CDR3 is TGTGCCTCCGGCAGGGGTAATTCACCCCTCCACTTT. Protein: CASGRGNSPLHF. The full variable domain, its missing parts supplied by reference TRBV28 and TRBJ1-6, is DVKVTQSSRYLVKRTGEKVFLECVQDMDHENMFWYRQDPGLGLRLIYFSYDVKMKEKGDIPEGYSVSREKKERFSLILESASTNQTSMYLCASGRGNSPLHFGNGTRLTVT.

The gene calls are TRBV18 and TRBJ1-1; D is ambiguous. The CDR3 has 14 amino acids. V was trimmed by 2 bases and J by 1 base, leaving 8 bases between them. Germline V CDR1 and CDR2: KGHSH, LQKENI. CDR3 sequence: CASSPFQENTEAFF. Here the CDR3 DNA reads TGTGCCAGCTCACCATTTCAGGAGAACACTGAAGCTTTCTTT.

This clone is a singleton in its sample. The chain has TRBV6-4 and TRBJ1-2; TRBD1 might be the D (6 bases). The CDR3 has 13 amino acids. Germline V lookup: CDR1 MRHNA, CDR2 SNTAGT. Deletions cut 4 bases from V and 12 bases from J, with 18 bases between. For the CDR3, the DNA is TGTGCCAGCAGTGTCAGAGAACAGGGACCTCACACCTTC. It translates to CASSVREQGPHTF.

The CDR3 sequence: CASGEPGLTQETQYF. Here the CDR3 DNA reads TGCGCCAGCGGGGAACCGGGACTAACTCAAGAGACCCAGTACTTC. J is TRBJ2-5 and V is TRBV5-1; 7 bases line up with TRBD2. CDR3 length: 15 residues. The V gene's germline CDR1 is SGHRS and CDR2 YFSETQ. Unmatched junction bases numbered 11, after V lost 7 bases and J lost 2 bases.

The V and J genes are TRBV7-9 and TRBJ1-5; a possible D gene is TRBD1 (6 bases). Trimming removed 4 bases from V and 6 bases from J, with 7 bases in between. Germline-derived CDR1 and CDR2 are SEHNR and FQNEAQ (reference sequence). The CDR3 covers 12 residues. The DNA for the CDR3 is TGTGCCAGCAGCTCACAGGGTCAGCCCCAGCATTTT. Translating gives CASSSQGQPQHF.

This sequence joins TRBV19 and TRBJ1-1, with TRBD1 matching over 7 bases. The J segment lost 6 bases and the V segment lost 10 bases, leaving 11 bases of the junction unmatched. The CDR3 is made up of 13 amino acids. In germline, CDR1 is LNHDA, CDR2 SQIVND (reference sequence). The CDR3 nucleotides read TGTGCCACCACCGGTCAGGGGGTGGCTGAAGCTTTCTTT. Translating gives CATTGQGVAEAFF.

V is TRBV19 and J is TRBJ1-3, with 7 positions matching TRBD1. V lost 6 bases, J lost 2 bases, and 10 bases stayed unmatched. The CDR3 runs 16 residues. The germline V gene encodes CDR1 LNHDA and CDR2 SQIVND (reference sequence). CDR3 coding DNA: TGTGCCAGTAGAGAAACGGACAGGATCGCTGGAAACACCATATATTTT. It translates to CASRETDRIAGNTIYF.

The chain uses TRBV4-1 and TRBJ2-7; weak D call: TRBD1 (6 bases). CDR1 is MGHRA, CDR2 YSYEKL, per germline. This CDR3 spans 15 amino acids. With 4 bases removed from V and 1 base from J, the gap between germline ends came to 14 bases. CDR3 coding DNA: TGCGCCAGCAGCCCCGGACAGACAAATTCCTACGAGCAGTACTTC. The encoded protein is CASSPGQTNSYEQYF.

This chain joins TRBV5-1 and TRBJ1-6; TRBD1 aligns across 7 bases. Germline CDR1 is SGHRS and CDR2 is YFSETQ. This CDR3 has 17 residues. The J segment lost 4 bases and the V segment lost 0 bases, leaving 7 bases of the junction unmatched. The CDR3 DNA sequence: TGCGCCAGCAGCTTGGGACAGGGTGGAGGATATAATTCACCCCTCCACTTT. Its translation: CASSLGQGGGYNSPLHF.

J is TRBJ1-1 and V is TRBV6-1; the D is unclear. Germline CDR1 reads MNHNS; CDR2 reads SASEGT. The CDR3 runs 14 residues. V was shortened by 8 bases and J by 0 bases, with 13 bases between the two germline ends. Here the CDR3 DNA reads TGTGCCAGCTGGTCGAGGGTGCTGAACACTGAAGCTTTCTTT. This gives the protein CASWSRVLNTEAFF.

In this sample, this clone turned up a few times. The rearrangement joins TRBV12-2 to TRBJ2-7; TRBD1 reflects the table's D call only, with no check against the DNA. TRBV12-2 is a pseudogene locus. The CDR3 sequence is 13 residues long. DNA of the CDR3: TGTGCAAGTCGCTGTAGGCAGGGAAACGAGCAGTACTTC. It encodes CASRCRQGNEQYF.

This chain uses TRBV27 with TRBJ2-2; 10 bases are a match to TRBD2. Per germline, CDR1 MNHEY and CDR2 SMNVEV (reference sequence). This CDR3 is built from 19 residues. V lost 5 bases and J lost 4; bases outside the gene matches: 16. The CDR3 here is CASSALPPSLAGATGELFF. The CDR3 DNA sequence: TGTGCCAGCAGTGCCCTCCCCCCCAGTCTAGCGGGAGCCACCGGGGAGCTGTTTTTT.

The chain employs TRBV30 and TRBJ2-3, with 10 bases aligning to TRBD1. With V trimmed by 8 bases and J by 5 bases, 7 bases remained unmatched. The CDR3 loop spans 13 amino acids. Germline V gene lookup returns CDR1 GTSNPN and CDR2 SVGIG (reference sequence). The CDR3 reads CAGGTGAEDTQYF. The CDR3 nucleotides read TGTGCCGGGGGGACAGGGGCCGAAGATACGCAGTATTTT.

V and J are TRBV6-6 and TRBJ2-1, with 9 bases that match TRBD2. The CDR3 is 15 amino acids. CDR1 MNHNY and CDR2 SVGAGI come from the germline V gene (reference sequence). V was pared by 7 bases and J by 8 bases, with 12 bases of the junction left unmatched. DNA of the CDR3: TGTGCCAGCACCGTAGCGGGGGCAAACCGGGATGAGCAGTTCTTC. Translating it yields CASTVAGANRDEQFF.

The chain employs TRBV2 and TRBJ1-4; a possible D gene is TRBD1 (6 bases). Germline V gives CDR1 SNHLY, CDR2 FYNNEI. V lost 5 bases and J 7 bases, leaving 14 bases between the germline ends. This CDR3 contains 14 residues. The CDR3 DNA reads TGTGCCAGCAGTACAGGGAACGGCGGTGAAAAACTGTTTTTT. Its translation: CASSTGNGGEKLFF.